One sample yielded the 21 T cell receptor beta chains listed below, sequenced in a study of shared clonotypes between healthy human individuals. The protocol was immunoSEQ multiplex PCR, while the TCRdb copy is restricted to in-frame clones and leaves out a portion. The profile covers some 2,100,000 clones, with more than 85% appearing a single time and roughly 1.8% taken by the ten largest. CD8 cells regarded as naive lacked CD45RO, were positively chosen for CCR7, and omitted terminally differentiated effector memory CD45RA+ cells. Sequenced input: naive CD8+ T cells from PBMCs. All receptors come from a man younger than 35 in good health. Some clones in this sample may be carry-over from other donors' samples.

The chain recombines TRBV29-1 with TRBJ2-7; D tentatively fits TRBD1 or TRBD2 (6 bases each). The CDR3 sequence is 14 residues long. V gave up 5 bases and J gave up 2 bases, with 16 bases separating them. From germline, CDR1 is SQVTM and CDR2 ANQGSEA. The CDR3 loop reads CSVRGVAGAYEQYF. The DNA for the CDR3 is TGCAGCGTTAGGGGGGTGGCAGGGGCCTACGAGCAGTACTTC.

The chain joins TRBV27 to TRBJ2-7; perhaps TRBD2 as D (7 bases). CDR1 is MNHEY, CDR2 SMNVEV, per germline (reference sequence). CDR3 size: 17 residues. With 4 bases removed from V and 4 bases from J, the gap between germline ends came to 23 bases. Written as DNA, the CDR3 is TGTGCCAGCAGTTACTCCGTTGGGGAGGGGGTTCTTTACGAGCAGTACTTC. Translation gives CASSYSVGEGVLYEQYF.

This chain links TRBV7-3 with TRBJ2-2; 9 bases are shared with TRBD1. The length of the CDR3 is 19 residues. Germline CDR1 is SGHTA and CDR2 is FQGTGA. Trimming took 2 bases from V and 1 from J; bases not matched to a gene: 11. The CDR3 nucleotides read TGTGCCAGCAGCTTACCCCGGGACAGGGAAGGATGGAACACCGGGGAGCTGTTTTTT. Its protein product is CASSLPRDREGWNTGELFF.

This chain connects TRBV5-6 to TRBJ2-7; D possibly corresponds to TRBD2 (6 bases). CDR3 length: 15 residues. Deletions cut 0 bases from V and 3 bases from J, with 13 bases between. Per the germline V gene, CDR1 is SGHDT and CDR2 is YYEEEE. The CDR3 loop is CASSLAGGRIYEQYF. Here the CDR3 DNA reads TGTGCCAGCAGCTTGGCCGGAGGGAGGATCTACGAGCAGTACTTC.

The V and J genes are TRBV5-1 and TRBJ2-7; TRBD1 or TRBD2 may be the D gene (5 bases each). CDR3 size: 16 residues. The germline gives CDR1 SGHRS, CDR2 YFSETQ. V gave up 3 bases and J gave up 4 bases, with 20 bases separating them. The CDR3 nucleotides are TGCGCCAGCAGCTCCCCCGGGACCCTCCCTGGGTACGAGCAGTACTTC. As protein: CASSSPGTLPGYEQYF.

Here the CDR3 reads CASSLVVMVGRAMPEAFF. The DNA of the CDR3 is TGTGCCAGCAGCTTAGTGGTGATGGTCGGCAGAGCTATGCCTGAAGCTTTCTTT. V is TRBV7-2 and J is TRBJ1-1; D not resolved. The germline V and J ends were trimmed by 1 base and 6 bases, with 24 bases remaining between them. The CDR3 has 18 amino acids. The V gene's germline CDR1 is SGHTA and CDR2 FQGNSA.

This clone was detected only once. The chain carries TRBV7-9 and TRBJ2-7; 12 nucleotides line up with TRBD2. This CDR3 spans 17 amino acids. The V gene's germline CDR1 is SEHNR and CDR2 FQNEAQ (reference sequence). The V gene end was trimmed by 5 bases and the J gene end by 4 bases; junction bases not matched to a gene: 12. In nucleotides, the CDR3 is TGTGCCAGCAGCCCCTCTAGCGGGAGGGGACCTTCTTACGAGCAGTACTTC. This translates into CASSPSSGRGPSYEQYF. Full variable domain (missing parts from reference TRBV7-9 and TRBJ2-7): DTGVSQNPRHKITKRGQNVTFRCDPISEHNRLYWYRQTLGQGPEFLTYFQNEAQLEKSRLLSDRFSAERPKGSFSTLEIQRTEQGDSAMYLCASSPSSGRGPSYEQYFGPGTRLTVT.

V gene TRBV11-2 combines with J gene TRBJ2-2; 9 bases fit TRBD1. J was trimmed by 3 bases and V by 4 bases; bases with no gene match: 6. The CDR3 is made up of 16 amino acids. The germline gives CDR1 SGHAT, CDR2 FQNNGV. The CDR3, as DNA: TGTGCCAGCAGCTCACGACGACAGGGGGACACCGGGGAGCTGTTTTTT. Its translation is CASSSRRQGDTGELFF.

CDR3 nucleotides: TGCGCCAGCAGCCACGGACTAAAGGCCACAGATACGCAGTATTTT. Its protein is CASSHGLKATDTQYF. The chain carries TRBV4-3 and TRBJ2-3; D might be TRBD2 (6 bases). The germline CDR1 and CDR2 sequences are LGHNA and YSLEER. The CDR3 sequence is 15 residues long. Trimming took 3 bases from V and 2 from J, leaving 12 bases between them.

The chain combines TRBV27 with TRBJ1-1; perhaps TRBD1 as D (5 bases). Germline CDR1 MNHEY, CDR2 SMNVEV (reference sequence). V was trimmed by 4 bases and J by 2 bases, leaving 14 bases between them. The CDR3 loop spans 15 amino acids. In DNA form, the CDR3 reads TGTGCCAGCAGTTACCGGGGCCTTGGCAACACTGAAGCTTTCTTT. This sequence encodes CASSYRGLGNTEAFF.

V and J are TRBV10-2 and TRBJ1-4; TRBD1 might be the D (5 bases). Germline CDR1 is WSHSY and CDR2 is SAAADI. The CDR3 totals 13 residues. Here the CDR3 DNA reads TGCGCGGCGTCAGGGTCAACTAATGAAAAACTGTTTTTT. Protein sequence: CAASGSTNEKLFF.

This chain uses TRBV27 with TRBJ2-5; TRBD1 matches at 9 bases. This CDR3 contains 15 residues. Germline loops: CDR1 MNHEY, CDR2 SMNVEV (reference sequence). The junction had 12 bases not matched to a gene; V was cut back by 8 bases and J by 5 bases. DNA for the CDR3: TGTGCCAGCGGAAAACTCGGGACAGGGAGGGAGACCCAGTACTTC. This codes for CASGKLGTGRETQYF.

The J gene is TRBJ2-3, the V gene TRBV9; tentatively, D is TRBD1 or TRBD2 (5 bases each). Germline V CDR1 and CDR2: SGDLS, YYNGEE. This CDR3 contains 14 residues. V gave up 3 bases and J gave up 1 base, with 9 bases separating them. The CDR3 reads CASSAEGRTDTQYF. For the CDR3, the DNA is TGTGCCAGCAGCGCCGAGGGGCGCACAGATACGCAGTATTTT.

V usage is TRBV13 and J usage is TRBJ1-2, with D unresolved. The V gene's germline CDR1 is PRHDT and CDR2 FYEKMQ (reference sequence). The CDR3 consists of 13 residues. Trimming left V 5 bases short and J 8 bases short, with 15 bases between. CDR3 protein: CASSPHKIWGYTF. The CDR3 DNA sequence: TGTGCCAGCAGCCCCCACAAAATATGGGGCTACACCTTC. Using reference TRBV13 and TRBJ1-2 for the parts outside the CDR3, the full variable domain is AAGVIQSPRHLIKEKRETATLKCYPIPRHDTVYWYQQGPGQDPQFLISFYEKMQSDKGSIPDRFSAQQFSDYHSELNMSSLELGDSALYFCASSPHKIWGYTFGSGTRLTVV.

CDR3 bases: TGTGCCAGCAGCTTGGGAGATCCAGCCTACGAGCAGTACTTC. Translation gives CASSLGDPAYEQYF. V usage is TRBV5-6 and J usage is TRBJ2-7; D is unclear. Between the trimmed V and J ends, which lost 0 bases and 2 bases, there was a span of 9 bases. CDR1 and CDR2 from the germline V gene are SGHDT and YYEEEE. The CDR3 runs 14 residues.

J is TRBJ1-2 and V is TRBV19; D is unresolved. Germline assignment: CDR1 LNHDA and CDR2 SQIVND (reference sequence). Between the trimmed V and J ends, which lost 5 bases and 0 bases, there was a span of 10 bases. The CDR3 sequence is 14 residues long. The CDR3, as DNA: TGTGCCAGTAGTCGCCGGGAATCTAACTATGGCTACACCTTC. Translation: CASSRRESNYGYTF.

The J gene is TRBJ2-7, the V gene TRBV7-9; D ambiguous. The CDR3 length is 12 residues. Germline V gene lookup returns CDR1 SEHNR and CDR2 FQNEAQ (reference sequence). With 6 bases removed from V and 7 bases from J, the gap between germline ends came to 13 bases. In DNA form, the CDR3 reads TGTGCCAGCAGTCACACCCCTGGGGAGCAGTACTTC. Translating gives CASSHTPGEQYF.

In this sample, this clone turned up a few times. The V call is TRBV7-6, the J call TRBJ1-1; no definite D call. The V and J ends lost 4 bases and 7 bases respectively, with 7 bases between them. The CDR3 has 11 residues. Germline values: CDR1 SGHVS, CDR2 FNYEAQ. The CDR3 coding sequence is TGTGCCAGCAGCTCAGATGGTGAAGCTTTCTTT. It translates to CASSSDGEAFF.

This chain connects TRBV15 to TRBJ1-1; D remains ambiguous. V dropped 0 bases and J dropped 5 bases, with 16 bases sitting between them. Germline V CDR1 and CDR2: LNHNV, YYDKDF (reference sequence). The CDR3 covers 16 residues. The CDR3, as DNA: TGTGCCACCAGCAGAGATCTCGAACTGTTGATAACTGAAGCTTTCTTT. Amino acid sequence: CATSRDLELLITEAFF.

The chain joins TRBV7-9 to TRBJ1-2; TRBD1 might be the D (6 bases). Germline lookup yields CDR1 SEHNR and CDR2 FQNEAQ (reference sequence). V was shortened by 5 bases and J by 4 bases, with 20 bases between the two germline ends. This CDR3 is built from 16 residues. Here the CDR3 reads CASSIPGQNPRYGYTF. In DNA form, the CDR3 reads TGTGCCAGCAGCATACCGGGACAAAATCCTCGCTATGGCTACACCTTC.

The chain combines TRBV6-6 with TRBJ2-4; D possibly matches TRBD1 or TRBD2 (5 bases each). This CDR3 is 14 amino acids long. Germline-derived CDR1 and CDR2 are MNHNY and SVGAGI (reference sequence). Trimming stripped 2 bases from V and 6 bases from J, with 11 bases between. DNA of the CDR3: TGTGCCAGCAGTTACGAGGGGACGGTAAACATTCAGTACTTC. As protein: CASSYEGTVNIQYF.